What follows are 20 T cell receptor beta chains derived from one specimen sequenced in a study of cytomegalovirus exposure and HLA in healthy donors. In the PCR, 60 Vbeta and 13 Jbeta primers were used. Using immunoSEQ multiplex PCR, the repertoire was profiled, and TCRdb retains in-frame clones only, with some absent. The sample gives around 49,000 clones, 80% of which show up once; 7.5% to 8.5% is in the top ten. The specimen sequenced was PBMCs. The receptors here all came from a man aged 25-45 years in good health and CMV-seropositive.

In its sample, this clone is medium-sized. The rearrangement links TRBV7-8 to TRBJ1-4, with unresolved D. The germline CDR1 and CDR2 sequences are SGHVS and FQNEAQ. V was cut by 1 base and J by 8 bases, with 14 bases left in between. CDR3 length: 15 amino acids. CDR3 residues: CASSLGAGNLEKLFF. CDR3 nucleotide sequence: TGTGCCAGCAGCTTAGGCGCAGGCAATTTGGAAAAACTGTTTTTT.

The CDR3 coding sequence is TGTGCCAGCAATCGGGCAGGGGGCAATCAGCCCCAGCATTTT. It encodes CASNRAGGNQPQHF. This chain joins TRBV6-1 and TRBJ1-5, with D tentatively TRBD1 (6 bases). The CDR3 sequence is 14 residues long. Deletions cut 7 bases from V and 2 bases from J, with 12 bases between. Germline V gene lookup returns CDR1 MNHNS and CDR2 SASEGT.

This chain connects TRBV6-5 to TRBJ2-3; maybe TRBD1 (6 bases). CDR1 and CDR2 from the germline V gene are MNHEY and SVGAGI. The CDR3 sequence is 11 residues long. The V and J ends lost 5 bases and 6 bases respectively, with 6 bases between them. The CDR3 spells CASSRGDTQYF. The CDR3 DNA reads as TGTGCCAGCAGTAGGGGGGATACGCAGTATTTT.

The gene calls are TRBV18 and TRBJ1-1; TRBD1 aligns across 7 bases. J was trimmed by 5 bases and V by 3 bases; bases with no gene match: 3. The length of the CDR3 is 13 residues. Germline CDR1 KGHSH, CDR2 LQKENI. The CDR3 loop is CASSPPGGTEAFF. Here the CDR3 DNA reads TGTGCCAGCTCACCGCCAGGGGGGACTGAAGCTTTCTTT. Drawing the rest from reference TRBV18 and TRBJ1-1, the complete variable domain is NAGVMQNPRHLVRRRGQEARLRCSPMKGHSHVYWYRQLPEEGLKFMVYLQKENIIDESGMPKERFSAEFPKEGPSILRIQQVVRGDSAAYFCASSPPGGTEAFFGQGTRLTVV.

The V and J genes are TRBV11-3 and TRBJ2-6, with TRBD1 matching over 8 bases. The CDR3 spans 16 residues. Germline lookup yields CDR1 SGHNT and CDR2 YENEEA. Trimming removed 5 bases from V and 2 bases from J; junction bases left unmatched: 5. The CDR3 DNA reads as TGTGCCAGCAGCCCCGCAGGGGGCGCTGGGGCCAACGTCCTGACTTTC. This gives the protein CASSPAGGAGANVLTF.

This sequence joins TRBV29-1 and TRBJ1-2, with TRBD1 matching 7 bases. With 7 bases clipped from V and 5 bases from J, the junction kept 4 bases outside the gene matches. This CDR3 spans 11 amino acids. Germline V gene lookup returns CDR1 SQVTM and CDR2 ANQGSEA. The CDR3 bases are TGCAGCGCAAGGGACAGTTATGGCTACACCTTC. Protein product: CSARDSYGYTF. Looking up the rest from reference TRBV29-1 and TRBJ1-2 gives the full variable domain: SAVISQKPSRDICQRGTSLTIQCQVDSQVTMMFWYRQQPGQSLTLIATANQGSEATYESGFVIDKFPISRPNLTFSTLTVSNMSPEDSSIYLCSARDSYGYTFGSGTRLTVV.

The chain joins TRBV28 to TRBJ2-7, with TRBD2 matching over 13 bases. Germline-derived CDR1 and CDR2 are MDHEN and SYDVKM. V lost 4 bases, J lost 2 bases, and 2 bases stayed unmatched. The length of the CDR3 is 15 residues. CDR3 nucleotides: TGTGCCAGCAGTTCCGGGACTAGCGGGACCTACGAGCAGTACTTC. Its protein is CASSSGTSGTYEQYF.

This clone was seen just once. V gene TRBV25-1 combines with J gene TRBJ2-3; 9 nucleotides match TRBD1. In germline, CDR1 is MGHDK, CDR2 SYGVNS. Trimming took 5 bases from V and 3 from J; bases not matched to a gene: 3. The CDR3 consists of 14 residues. CDR3 in DNA: TGTGCCAGCAGTAAGACAGGGGGAACAGATACGCAGTATTTT. This gives the protein CASSKTGGTDTQYF.

This chain joins TRBV6-4 and TRBJ2-1; the D gene is possibly TRBD2 (5 bases). The CDR3 has 14 amino acids. The germline gives CDR1 MRHNA, CDR2 SNTAGT. Trimming cost V 5 bases and J 4 bases, with 12 bases left between them. CDR3 coding DNA: TGTGCCAGCAGTCCGGGTAGCGATTACAATGAGCAGTTCTTC. This sequence encodes CASSPGSDYNEQFF.

The chain links TRBV27 to TRBJ2-1, with 8 bases lining up with TRBD1. CDR1 is MNHEY, CDR2 SMNVEV, per germline (reference sequence). The CDR3 loop spans 12 amino acids. Trimming took 11 bases from V and 10 from J; bases not matched to a gene: 10. CDR3 nucleotide sequence: TGTGCCGTCAACTCAGGGGGCGACGAGCAGTTCTTC. Protein: CAVNSGGDEQFF.

V usage is TRBV28 and J usage is TRBJ1-5; no definite D call. V lost 6 bases and J lost 0, with 12 bases in between. CDR3 length: 15 residues. Germline V gene data show CDR1 as MDHEN and CDR2 as SYDVKM. CDR3 nucleotides: TGTGCCAGCAGCCGTCTCGGTGATAGCAATCAGCCCCAGCATTTT. Amino acid sequence: CASSRLGDSNQPQHF.

This chain uses TRBV6-1 with TRBJ2-7; D is undetermined. CDR1 is MNHNS, CDR2 SASEGT, per germline. The V and J ends lost 8 bases and 0 bases respectively, with 14 bases between them. CDR3 length equals 14 residues. CDR3 in amino acids: CASLSWATSYEQYF. In DNA, the CDR3 is TGTGCCAGCCTGAGCTGGGCTACCTCCTACGAGCAGTACTTC.

The rearrangement uses TRBV28 and TRBJ1-1; D is unclear. CDR3 length equals 12 residues. Germline V CDR1 and CDR2: MDHEN, SYDVKM. The V gene lost 7 bases and the J gene lost 1 base, with 7 bases spanning the gap. The CDR3 is CASKLPNTEAFF. The CDR3 DNA is TGTGCCAGCAAACTCCCGAACACTGAAGCTTTCTTT.

The gene calls are TRBV5-5 and TRBJ1-6, with TRBD1 as a possible D gene (6 bases). CDR1 SGHKS and CDR2 YYEKEE come from the germline V gene (reference sequence). The CDR3 totals 17 residues. Trimming took off 4 bases at V and 0 bases at J, with 14 bases between the two ends. CDR3 coding DNA: TGTGCCAGCAGCACCCCTCAGGGGAGCTCCTATAATTCACCCCTCCACTTT. Encoded protein: CASSTPQGSSYNSPLHF.

The chain is built from TRBV18 and TRBJ1-6, with a tentative D call TRBD1 (6 bases). Between the trimmed V and J ends, which lost 3 bases and 9 bases, there was a span of 12 bases. The germline V gene encodes CDR1 KGHSH and CDR2 LQKENI. The CDR3 has 14 amino acids. The CDR3 bases are TGTGCCAGCTCACCCCCTCACAGGGTTTCACCCCTCCACTTT. Residues: CASSPPHRVSPLHF.

This clone was seen more than once but under ten times. V gene TRBV6-5 combines with J gene TRBJ2-1; TRBD1 aligns across 7 bases. The CDR3 extends over 14 amino acids. The ends lost 4 bases at V and 8 bases at J; junction bases unmatched: 8. The germline V gene has CDR1 MNHEY and CDR2 SVGAGI. This chain's CDR3 is CASSSDDRAHEQFF. In DNA, the CDR3 is TGTGCCAGCAGTTCCGATGACAGGGCTCATGAGCAGTTCTTC.

In nucleotides, the CDR3 is TGTGCCAGCAGCCTCAGAGGACAGGGGGCACGAGAGACCCAGTACTTC. This codes for CASSLRGQGARETQYF. This sequence joins TRBV7-9 and TRBJ2-5; 11 nucleotides align to TRBD1. Germline V CDR1 and CDR2: SEHNR, FQNEAQ (reference sequence). V trimming: 5 bases; J trimming: 4 bases; junction bases outside the gene matches: 9. The CDR3 runs to 16 residues.

A single count supports this clone. CDR3 sequence: CSARETEAFF. The CDR3 DNA reads TGCAGTGCAAGGGAGACTGAAGCTTTCTTT. The V gene is TRBV20-1, the J gene TRBJ1-1, with D hard to call. Deletions cut 6 bases from V and 5 bases from J, with 7 bases between. The CDR3 length is 10 residues. Germline V CDR1 and CDR2: DFQATT, SNEGSKA (reference sequence).

The rearrangement uses TRBV27 and TRBJ1-1, with 8 nucleotides matching TRBD1. Germline lookup yields CDR1 MNHEY and CDR2 SMNVEV (reference sequence). The junction had 8 bases not matched to a gene; V was cut back by 8 bases and J by 0 bases. This CDR3 spans 15 amino acids. The CDR3, as DNA: TGTGCCAGCCAGTCAGGGGGCCTCATGAACACTGAAGCTTTCTTT. Its protein is CASQSGGLMNTEAFF.

This clone was seen once. The chain links TRBV19 to TRBJ1-5; TRBD1 matches 7 bases. V dropped 3 bases and J dropped 5; count of bases not matched to a gene: 13. Germline V lookup: CDR1 LNHDA, CDR2 SQIVND (reference sequence). There are 17 residues in the CDR3. The CDR3 nucleotides are TGTGCCAGTAGTATTAAAGGATTGGGGACAGCCTATCAGCCCCAGCATTTT. The encoded protein is CASSIKGLGTAYQPQHF.